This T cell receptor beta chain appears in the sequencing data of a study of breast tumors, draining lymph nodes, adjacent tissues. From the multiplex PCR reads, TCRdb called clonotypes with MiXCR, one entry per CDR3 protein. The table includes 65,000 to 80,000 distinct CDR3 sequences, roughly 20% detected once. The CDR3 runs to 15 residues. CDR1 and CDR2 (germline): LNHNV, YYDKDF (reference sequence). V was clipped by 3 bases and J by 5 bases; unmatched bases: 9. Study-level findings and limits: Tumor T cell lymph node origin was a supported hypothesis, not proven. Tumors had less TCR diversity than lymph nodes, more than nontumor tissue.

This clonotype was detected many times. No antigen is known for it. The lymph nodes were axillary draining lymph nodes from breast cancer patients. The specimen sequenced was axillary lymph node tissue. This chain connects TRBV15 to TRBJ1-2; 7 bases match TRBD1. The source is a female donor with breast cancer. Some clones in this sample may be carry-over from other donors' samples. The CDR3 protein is CATSRAGGTGYGYTF. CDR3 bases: TGTGCCACCAGCAGGGCAGGGGGGACCGGGTATGGCTACACCTTC.